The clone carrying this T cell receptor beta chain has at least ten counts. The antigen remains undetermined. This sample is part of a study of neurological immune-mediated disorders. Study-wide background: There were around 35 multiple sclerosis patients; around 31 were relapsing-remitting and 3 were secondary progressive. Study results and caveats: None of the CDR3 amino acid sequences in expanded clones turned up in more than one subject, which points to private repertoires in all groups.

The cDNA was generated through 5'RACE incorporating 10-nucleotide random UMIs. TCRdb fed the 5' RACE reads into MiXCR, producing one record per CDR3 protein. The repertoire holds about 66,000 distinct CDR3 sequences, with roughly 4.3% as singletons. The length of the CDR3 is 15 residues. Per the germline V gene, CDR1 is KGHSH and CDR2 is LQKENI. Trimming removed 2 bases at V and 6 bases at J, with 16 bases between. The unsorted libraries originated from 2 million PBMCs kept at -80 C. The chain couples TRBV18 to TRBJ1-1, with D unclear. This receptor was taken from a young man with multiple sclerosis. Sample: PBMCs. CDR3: CASSPRLSRTAEAFF. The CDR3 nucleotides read TGTGCCAGCTCACCAAGACTGAGCCGAACGGCTGAAGCTTTCTTT. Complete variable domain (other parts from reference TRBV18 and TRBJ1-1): NAGVMQNPRHLVRRRGQEARLRCSPMKGHSHVYWYRQLPEEGLKFMVYLQKENIIDESGMPKERFSAEFPKEGPSILRIQQVVRGDSAAYFCASSPRLSRTAEAFFGQGTRLTVV.